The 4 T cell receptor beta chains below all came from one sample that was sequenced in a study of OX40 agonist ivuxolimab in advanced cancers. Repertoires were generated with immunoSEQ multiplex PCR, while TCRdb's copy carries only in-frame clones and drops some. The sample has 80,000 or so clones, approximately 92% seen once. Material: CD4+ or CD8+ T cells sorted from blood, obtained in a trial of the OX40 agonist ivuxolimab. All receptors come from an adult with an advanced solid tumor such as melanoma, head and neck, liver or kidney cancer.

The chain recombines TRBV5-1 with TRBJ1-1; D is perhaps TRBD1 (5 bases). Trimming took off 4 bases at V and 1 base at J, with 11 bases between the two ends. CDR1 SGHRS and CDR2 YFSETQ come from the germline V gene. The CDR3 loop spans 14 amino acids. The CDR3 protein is CASSVDGANTEAFF. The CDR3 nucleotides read TGCGCCAGCAGCGTGGACGGGGCGAACACTGAAGCTTTCTTT.

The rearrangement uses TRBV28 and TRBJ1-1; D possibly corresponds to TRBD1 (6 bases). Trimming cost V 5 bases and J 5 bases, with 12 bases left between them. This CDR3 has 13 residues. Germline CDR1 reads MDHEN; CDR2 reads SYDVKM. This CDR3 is CASSQEGTTEAFF. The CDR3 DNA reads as TGTGCCAGCAGTCAAGAGGGGACAACTGAAGCTTTCTTT.

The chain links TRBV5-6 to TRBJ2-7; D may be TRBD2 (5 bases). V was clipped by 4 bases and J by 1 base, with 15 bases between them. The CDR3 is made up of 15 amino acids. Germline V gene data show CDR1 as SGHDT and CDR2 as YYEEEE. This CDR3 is CASSRASGTSYEQYF. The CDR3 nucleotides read TGTGCCAGCAGCCGTGCAAGCGGAACATCCTACGAGCAGTACTTC. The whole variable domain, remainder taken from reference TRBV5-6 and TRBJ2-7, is DAGVTQSPTHLIKTRGQQVTLRCSPKSGHDTVSWYQQALGQGPQFIFQYYEEEERQRGNFPDRFSGHQFPNYSSELNVNALLLGDSALYLCASSRASGTSYEQYFGPGTRLTVT.

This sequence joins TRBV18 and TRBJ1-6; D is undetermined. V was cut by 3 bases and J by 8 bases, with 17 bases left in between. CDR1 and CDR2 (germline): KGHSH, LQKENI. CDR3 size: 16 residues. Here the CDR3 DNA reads TGTGCCAGCTCACCCAACATACAGACTTGGGATTCACCCCTCCACTTT. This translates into CASSPNIQTWDSPLHF.